Below are 6 T cell receptor beta chains sequenced from a single sample in a study of blood T cell repertoires in COVID-19. TCRdb keeps only in-frame clones here, not all; method: immunoSEQ multiplex PCR. The sample contains 150,000 or so clones, about 86% of which appear only once. Source material: PBMCs or T cells enriched from blood (not recorded which). These receptors all come from a woman between 45 and 65 years old in a cohort exposed to, infected with or recovered from COVID-19 (not recorded which).

The CDR3 protein is CASRSGTDFTGELFF. CDR3 bases: TGCGCCAGCAGGTCCGGGACAGACTTCACCGGGGAGCTGTTTTTT. The gene calls are TRBV10-1 and TRBJ2-2; TRBD1 matches 7 bases. The junction had 8 bases not matched to a gene; V was cut back by 6 bases and J by 4 bases. The CDR3 has 15 amino acids. Germline V gene lookup returns CDR1 WNHNN and CDR2 SYGVQD (reference sequence).

In this sample, this clone turned up a few times. The chain joins TRBV5-4 to TRBJ2-7; TRBD1 aligns across 8 bases. V shed 2 bases, J shed 7 bases, and the junction held 8 bases outside the gene matches. Germline V gives CDR1 SGHNT, CDR2 YYREEE (reference sequence). The CDR3 is 14 amino acids. The CDR3 region has the DNA TGTGCCAGCAGCTTCGGAACAGGGGGTGATGAGCAGTACTTC. This translates into CASSFGTGGDEQYF.

The chain uses TRBV19 and TRBJ2-2; 8 bases fit TRBD2. The CDR3 runs to 17 residues. Trimming removed 1 base from V and 3 bases from J; junction bases left unmatched: 7. From germline, CDR1 is LNHDA and CDR2 SQIVND (reference sequence). DNA for the CDR3: TGTGCCAGTAGTATAGGGGCGGGAGGAAAATACACCGGGGAGCTGTTTTTT. It encodes CASSIGAGGKYTGELFF.

The chain combines TRBV4-1 with TRBJ1-1, with D perhaps matching TRBD1 (6 bases). Deletions cut 0 bases from V and 4 bases from J, with 24 bases between. CDR1 MGHRA and CDR2 YSYEKL come from the germline V gene. The CDR3 is made up of 19 amino acids. This CDR3 is CASSQDTGYRAGDTTEAFF. The CDR3 nucleotides are TGCGCCAGCAGCCAAGATACCGGATATAGGGCAGGGGATACCACTGAAGCTTTCTTT.

The rearrangement links TRBV4-3 to TRBJ1-3; the match to TRBD1 covers 7 bases. The CDR3 consists of 19 residues. Per the germline V gene, CDR1 is LGHNA and CDR2 is YSLEER. The V and J ends lost 0 bases and 0 bases, in that order; junction bases with no gene match: 11. CDR3 in amino acids: CASSQEAGTVSFSGNTIYF. CDR3 sequence (DNA): TGCGCCAGCAGCCAAGAGGCCGGGACAGTTTCCTTCTCTGGAAACACCATATATTTT.

This clone was observed a few times. V is TRBV4-1 and J is TRBJ2-1, with TRBD2 matching over 8 bases. V shed 2 bases and J 6 bases; nucleotides not matched to a gene: 3. Germline lookup yields CDR1 MGHRA and CDR2 YSYEKL. The CDR3 spans 14 residues. CDR3 amino acids: CASSQPGGLNEQFF. The CDR3 DNA reads TGCGCCAGCAGCCAACCGGGGGGGCTCAATGAGCAGTTCTTC.